One sample yielded the 23 T cell receptor beta chains listed below, sequenced in a study of vaccination effects on CD4 cells after COVID-19. Assay used: immunoSEQ multiplex PCR; TCRdb lists only in-frame clones, some missing. The sample carries 70,000 or so clones, roughly four fifths recorded once. Their antigens are not known. Cultured cells yielded isolated CD4+ T cells after 10 days. This specimen was CD4+ T cells from PBMCs cultured without peptide, taken before COVID-19 vaccination. These receptors were obtained from a human donor who received a COVID-19 vaccine.

The rearrangement links TRBV7-2 to TRBJ2-3; D is unclear. The CDR3 has 12 residues. V was pared by 5 bases and J by 4 bases, with 7 bases between. Germline CDR1 and CDR2: SGHTA and FQGNSA. Here the CDR3 DNA reads TGTGCCAGCAGCAAGGGTTCAGATACGCAGTATTTT. Its protein is CASSKGSDTQYF.

Only a few counts were recorded for this clone. V gene TRBV4-1 combines with J gene TRBJ1-6; weak D call: TRBD1 (5 bases). Germline values: CDR1 MGHRA, CDR2 YSYEKL. Trimming took 0 bases from V and 6 from J, leaving 12 bases between them. The CDR3 runs 16 residues. In DNA, the CDR3 is TGCGCCAGCAGCCAAGATTCTCCGGGGGTTAATTCACCCCTCCACTTT. The encoded protein is CASSQDSPGVNSPLHF.

This clone was observed once. V is TRBV5-1 and J is TRBJ2-7; TRBD1 or TRBD2 may be the D gene (5 bases each). V was clipped by 0 bases and J by 6 bases, with 16 bases between them. The CDR3 runs to 15 residues. Per germline, CDR1 SGHRS and CDR2 YFSETQ. The CDR3 nucleotides read TGCGCCAGCAGCTTGGCCGCAGGGAGCACAGGCGAGCAGTACGTC. The encoded protein is CASSLAAGSTGEQYV.

J is TRBJ1-3 and V is TRBV30; D unresolved. The CDR3 runs to 12 residues. V was shortened by 4 bases and J by 2 bases, with 6 bases between the two germline ends. Germline values: CDR1 GTSNPN, CDR2 SVGIG (reference sequence). The CDR3 is CAWMSAGNTIYF. CDR3 nucleotide sequence: TGTGCCTGGATGTCGGCTGGAAACACCATATATTTT.

V usage is TRBV12-3 or TRBV12-4 and J usage is TRBJ1-2, with D uncertain. This CDR3 comprises 11 residues. V lost 9 bases, J lost 2 bases, and 7 bases lay in between. Here the CDR3 DNA reads TGTGCCAGTATAAAGAACTATGGCTACACCTTC. It codes for CASIKNYGYTF.

This clone was observed a handful of times. The V and J genes are TRBV19 and TRBJ1-1; the match to TRBD1 covers 7 bases. The germline V gene encodes CDR1 LNHDA and CDR2 SQIVND (reference sequence). V trimming: 6 bases; J trimming: 1 base; junction bases outside the gene matches: 8. This CDR3 is built from 15 residues. The CDR3 loop reads CASSAPGTANTEAFF. The CDR3 region has the DNA TGTGCCAGTAGCGCCCCCGGGACAGCGAACACTGAAGCTTTCTTT.

J is TRBJ1-2 and V is TRBV24-1, with a possible D match to TRBD1 (5 bases). Trimming took off 4 bases at V and 5 bases at J, with 13 bases between the two ends. CDR3 length equals 14 residues. Germline V gene sequence: CDR1 KGHDR, CDR2 SFDVKD. The CDR3 loop is CATSDPSGGYGYTF. The DNA for the CDR3 is TGTGCCACCAGTGACCCTAGTGGGGGATATGGCTACACCTTC.

V usage is TRBV7-3 and J usage is TRBJ1-6; D uncertain. Deletions cut 3 bases from V and 8 bases from J, with 11 bases between. The CDR3 contains 14 residues. Per germline, CDR1 SGHTA and CDR2 FQGTGA. CDR3: CASSLWPRDSPLHF. In DNA form, the CDR3 reads TGTGCCAGCAGCTTGTGGCCACGGGATTCACCCCTCCACTTT.

V is TRBV5-1 and J is TRBJ1-1, with D hard to call. Trimming removed 4 bases at V and 0 bases at J, with 7 bases between. The CDR3 extends over 13 amino acids. The V gene's germline CDR1 is SGHRS and CDR2 YFSETQ. Written as DNA, the CDR3 is TGCGCCAGCAGCGCGAGCCTGAACACTGAAGCTTTCTTT. This codes for CASSASLNTEAFF. Filled out from reference TRBV5-1 and TRBJ1-1, the complete variable domain reads KAGVTQTPRYLIKTRGQQVTLSCSPISGHRSVSWYQQTPGQGLQFLFEYFSETQRNKGNFPGRFSGRQFSNSRSEMNVSTLELGDSALYLCASSASLNTEAFFGQGTRLTVV.

V usage is TRBV18 and J usage is TRBJ2-2; D is uncertain. Germline CDR1 and CDR2: KGHSH and LQKENI. This CDR3 is built from 18 residues. The germline V and J ends were trimmed by 3 bases and 1 base, with 18 bases remaining between them. CDR3 DNA sequence: TGTGCCAGCTCACCTGAGGACCTAGGAGTATGGAACACCGGGGAGCTGTTTTTT. It codes for CASSPEDLGVWNTGELFF.

V and J are TRBV18 and TRBJ1-2; D not resolved. This CDR3 contains 14 residues. V was shortened by 4 bases and J by 3 bases, with 12 bases between the two germline ends. The germline CDR1 and CDR2 sequences are KGHSH and LQKENI. CDR3 DNA sequence: TGTGCCAGCTCACTCACCAGAAGGGACTATGGCTACACCTTC. Translating gives CASSLTRRDYGYTF.

This clone was detected only a few times. This chain connects TRBV7-2 to TRBJ2-1, with 8 bases identical to TRBD2. Germline V gene data show CDR1 as SGHTA and CDR2 as FQGNSA. This CDR3 is built from 14 residues. J was trimmed by 8 bases and V by 6 bases; bases with no gene match: 9. This CDR3 reads CASRAPGLGHEQFF. The CDR3 nucleotides are TGTGCCAGCAGGGCACCGGGACTAGGACATGAGCAGTTCTTC.

The V gene is TRBV11-2, the J gene TRBJ1-6, with 8 bases fitting TRBD1. The V gene's germline CDR1 is SGHAT and CDR2 FQNNGV. Germline trimming cut 1 base from V and 8 bases from J; bases unmatched to any gene: 1. This CDR3 region has 14 residues. The CDR3 DNA is TGTGCCAGCAGCTTAGCGGGACAGGATTCACCCCTCCACTTT. This translates into CASSLAGQDSPLHF.

The genes are TRBV6-2 or TRBV6-3 and TRBJ2-5, with TRBD2 matching 8 bases. CDR3 length equals 16 residues. Per the germline V gene, CDR1 is MNHEY and CDR2 is SVGEGT. V lost 6 bases and J lost 0; bases outside the gene matches: 9. The CDR3 DNA sequence: TGTGCCAGCAGCCGAGGACTAGCAGGACACCAAGAGACCCAGTACTTC. Translating it yields CASSRGLAGHQETQYF.

The J gene is TRBJ2-6, the V gene TRBV12-3 or TRBV12-4; D gene unclear. The CDR3 extends over 12 amino acids. V was pared by 7 bases and J by 4 bases, with 5 bases between. DNA of the CDR3: TGTGCCAGCAACGGCGGGGCCAACGTCCTGACTTTC. Translation gives CASNGGANVLTF.

This sequence joins TRBV3-1 (or the pseudogene TRBV3-2) and TRBJ2-5, with 10 bases matching TRBD2. The CDR3 length is 16 residues. The germline V gene has CDR1 LGHDT and CDR2 YNNKEL (reference sequence). V was pared by 3 bases and J by 5 bases, with 9 bases of the junction left unmatched. The CDR3 nucleotides are TGTGCCAGCAGCCATTCGCGAGCGGGGGGGCTGGAGACCCAGTACTTC. It translates to CASSHSRAGGLETQYF.

The chain employs TRBV10-2 and TRBJ2-7; the match to TRBD1 covers 11 bases. The germline CDR1 and CDR2 sequences are WSHSY and SAAADI. The CDR3 totals 15 residues. Germline trimming cut 6 bases from V and 0 bases from J; bases unmatched to any gene: 4. CDR3 protein: CASRAGTGGSYEQYV. The DNA of the CDR3 is TGCGCCAGCAGGGCCGGGACAGGGGGCTCCTACGAGCAGTACGTC.

The chain is built from TRBV11-1 and TRBJ1-2; 7 nucleotides agree with TRBD1. The CDR3 extends over 13 amino acids. V shed 5 bases and J 4 bases; nucleotides not matched to a gene: 4. Germline V lookup: CDR1 SGHAT, CDR2 FQDESV (reference sequence). Here the CDR3 DNA reads TGTGCCAGCAGCCCCCGGACAGGCTATGGCTACACCTTC. Translating gives CASSPRTGYGYTF.

The rearrangement uses TRBV6-5 and TRBJ1-5; D is uncertain. The CDR3 spans 14 residues. Germline V gene lookup returns CDR1 MNHEY and CDR2 SVGAGI. V lost 8 bases and J lost 2, with 13 bases in between. The CDR3 reads CASAPGWGNQPQHF. The DNA of the CDR3 is TGTGCCAGCGCCCCCGGGTGGGGCAATCAGCCCCAGCATTTT.

The chain is built from TRBV24-1 and TRBJ2-3; D could derive from TRBD1 or TRBD2 (7 bases each). CDR1 is KGHDR, CDR2 SFDVKD, per germline. Trimming took 7 bases from V and 2 from J, leaving 18 bases between them. The CDR3 spans 16 residues. The CDR3 bases are TGTGCCACCAGCCCAGGGGGAGGGAGGCCCACAGATACGCAGTATTTT. Translation: CATSPGGGRPTDTQYF.

The CDR3 coding sequence is TGTGCCAGTAGTTCCGGGACGGCCTCTCCTCGCGCCCGGTTCTTC. Its protein product is CASSSGTASPRARFF. The rearrangement joins TRBV19 to TRBJ2-1, with D perhaps matching TRBD1 or TRBD2 (5 bases each). Germline V gene lookup returns CDR1 LNHDA and CDR2 SQIVND (reference sequence). Between the trimmed V and J ends, which lost 5 bases and 15 bases, there was a span of 26 bases. The CDR3 spans 15 residues.

The genes are TRBV18 and TRBJ1-5; D unresolved. The V gene lost 4 bases and the J gene lost 1 base, with 11 bases spanning the gap. CDR1 is KGHSH, CDR2 LQKENI, per germline. The CDR3 contains 15 residues. Here the CDR3 DNA reads TGTGCCAGCTCACAATCAGTGGGGAGCAATCAGCCCCAGCATTTT. The encoded protein is CASSQSVGSNQPQHF.

The gene calls are TRBV10-1 and TRBJ2-6; 9 bases are shared with TRBD1. The germline gives CDR1 WNHNN, CDR2 SYGVQD (reference sequence). Trimming at V came to 7 bases and at J to 2 bases, leaving 6 bases not matched to a gene. The CDR3 has 16 amino acids. The CDR3 spells CASTSGTGTGANVLTF. The CDR3 DNA reads TGCGCCAGCACCTCCGGGACAGGGACTGGGGCCAACGTCCTGACTTTC.